The clone carrying this TCR beta chain was found a few times. This sample was taken from a study of PD-L1 blockade in urothelial cancer. Across the whole study: Bladder-origin urothelial cancer in males described twenty-five of the 29 patients. Analysis of blood occurred 3 weeks (second dose) and 6 weeks after treatment start. Blood gave a median roughly 150,000 T cells.

The CDR3 runs 17 residues. With 1 base clipped from V and 0 bases from J, the junction kept 5 bases outside the gene matches. Germline CDR1 MGHRA, CDR2 YSYEKL. Profiling relied on immunoSEQ multiplex PCR, and the TCRdb table lists in-frame clones only, not all of them. The sample lists some 51,000 clones; 85% to 90% were seen once. Time point in this sample: peripheral blood 6 weeks after treatment start. The chain joins TRBV4-1 to TRBJ1-1; 10 nucleotides agree with TRBD1. The TCR comes from a man aged 60-69 years with urothelial cancer. The sample here was PBMCs, taken around atezolizumab (anti-PD-L1) treatment. The CDR3 reads CASSQGPGQGMNTEAFF. For the CDR3, the DNA is TGCGCCAGCAGCCAAGGACCGGGACAGGGGATGAACACTGAAGCTTTCTTT.